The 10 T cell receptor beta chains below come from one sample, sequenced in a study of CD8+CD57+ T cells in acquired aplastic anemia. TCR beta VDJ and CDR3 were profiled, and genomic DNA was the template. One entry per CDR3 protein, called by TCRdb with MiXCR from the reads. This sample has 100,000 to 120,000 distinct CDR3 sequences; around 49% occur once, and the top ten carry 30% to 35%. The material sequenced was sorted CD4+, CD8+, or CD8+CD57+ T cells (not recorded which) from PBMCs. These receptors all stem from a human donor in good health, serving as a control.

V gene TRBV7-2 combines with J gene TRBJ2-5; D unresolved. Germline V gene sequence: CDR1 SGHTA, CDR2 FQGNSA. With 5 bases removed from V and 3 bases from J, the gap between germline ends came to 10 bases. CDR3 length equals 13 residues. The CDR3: CASSLLAKETQYF. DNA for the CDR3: TGTGCCAGCAGCCTACTGGCGAAAGAGACCCAGTACTTC.

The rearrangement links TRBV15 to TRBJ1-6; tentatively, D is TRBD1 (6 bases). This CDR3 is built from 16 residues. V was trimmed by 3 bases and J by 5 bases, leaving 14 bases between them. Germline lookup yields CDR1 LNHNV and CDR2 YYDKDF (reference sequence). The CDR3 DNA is TGTGCCACCAGCAGGGGGCCGGACAGTCATAATTCACCCCTCCACTTT. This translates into CATSRGPDSHNSPLHF.

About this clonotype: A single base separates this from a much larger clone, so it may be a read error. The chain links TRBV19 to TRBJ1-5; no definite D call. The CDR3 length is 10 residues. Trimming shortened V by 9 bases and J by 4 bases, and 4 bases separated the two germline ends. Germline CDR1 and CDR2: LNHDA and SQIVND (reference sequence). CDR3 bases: TGTGCCAGCAATAATCAGCCCCAGCATTTT. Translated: CASNNQPQHF.

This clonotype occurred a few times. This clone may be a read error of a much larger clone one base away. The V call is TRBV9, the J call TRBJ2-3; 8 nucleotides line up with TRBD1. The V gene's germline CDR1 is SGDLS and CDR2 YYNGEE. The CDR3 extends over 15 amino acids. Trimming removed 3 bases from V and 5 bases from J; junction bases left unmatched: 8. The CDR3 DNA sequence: TGTGCCAGCAGCGCATGCAGGGGGCTCCGAGATACGCAGTATTTT. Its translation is CASSACRGLRDTQYF.

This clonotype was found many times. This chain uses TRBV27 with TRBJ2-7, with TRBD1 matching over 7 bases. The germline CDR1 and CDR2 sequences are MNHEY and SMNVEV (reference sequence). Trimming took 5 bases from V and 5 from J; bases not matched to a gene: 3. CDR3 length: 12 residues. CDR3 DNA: TGTGCCAGCAGTATCGACAGGGACGAGCAGTACTTC. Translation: CASSIDRDEQYF.

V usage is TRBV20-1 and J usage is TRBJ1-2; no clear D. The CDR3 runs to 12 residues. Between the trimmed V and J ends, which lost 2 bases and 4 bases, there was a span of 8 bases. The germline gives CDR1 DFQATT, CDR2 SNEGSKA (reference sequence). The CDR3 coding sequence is TGCAGTGCTAGAAGGCACCCCTATGGCTACACCTTC. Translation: CSARRHPYGYTF.

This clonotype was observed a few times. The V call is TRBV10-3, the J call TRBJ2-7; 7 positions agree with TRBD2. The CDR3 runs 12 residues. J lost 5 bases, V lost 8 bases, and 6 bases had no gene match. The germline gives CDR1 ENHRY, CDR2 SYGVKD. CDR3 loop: CAISSGPDEQYF. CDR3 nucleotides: TGTGCCATCTCTAGCGGTCCAGACGAGCAGTACTTC.

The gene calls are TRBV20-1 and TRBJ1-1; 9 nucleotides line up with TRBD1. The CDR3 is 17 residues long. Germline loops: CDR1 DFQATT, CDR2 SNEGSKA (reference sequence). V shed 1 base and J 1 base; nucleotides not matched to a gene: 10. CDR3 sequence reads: CSARGFNRQGGNTEAFF. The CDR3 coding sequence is TGCAGTGCTAGAGGTTTCAATCGACAGGGGGGGAACACTGAAGCTTTCTTT.

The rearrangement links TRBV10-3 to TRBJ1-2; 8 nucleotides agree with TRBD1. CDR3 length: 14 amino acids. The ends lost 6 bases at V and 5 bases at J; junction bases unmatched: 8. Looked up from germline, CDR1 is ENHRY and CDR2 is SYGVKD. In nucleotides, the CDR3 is TGTGCCATCAGGGGACAGGAGGAACTATATGGCTACACCTTC. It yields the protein CAIRGQEELYGYTF.

CDR3 nucleotides: TGTGCCACCAGTGGCCAGGGGGTAGCTCACGACTATGGCTACACCTTC. Its protein is CATSGQGVAHDYGYTF. The chain couples TRBV15 to TRBJ1-2; 7 nucleotides align to TRBD1. The germline CDR1 and CDR2 sequences are LNHNV and YYDKDF (reference sequence). The CDR3 runs to 16 residues. J lost 3 bases, V lost 6 bases, and 13 bases had no gene match. The full variable domain, completed using reference TRBV15 and TRBJ1-2, is DAMVIQNPRYQVTQFGKPVTLSCSQTLNHNVMYWYQQKSSQAPKLLFHYYDKDFNNEADTPDNFQSRRPNTSFCFLDIRSPGLGDTAMYLCATSGQGVAHDYGYTFGSGTRLTVV.